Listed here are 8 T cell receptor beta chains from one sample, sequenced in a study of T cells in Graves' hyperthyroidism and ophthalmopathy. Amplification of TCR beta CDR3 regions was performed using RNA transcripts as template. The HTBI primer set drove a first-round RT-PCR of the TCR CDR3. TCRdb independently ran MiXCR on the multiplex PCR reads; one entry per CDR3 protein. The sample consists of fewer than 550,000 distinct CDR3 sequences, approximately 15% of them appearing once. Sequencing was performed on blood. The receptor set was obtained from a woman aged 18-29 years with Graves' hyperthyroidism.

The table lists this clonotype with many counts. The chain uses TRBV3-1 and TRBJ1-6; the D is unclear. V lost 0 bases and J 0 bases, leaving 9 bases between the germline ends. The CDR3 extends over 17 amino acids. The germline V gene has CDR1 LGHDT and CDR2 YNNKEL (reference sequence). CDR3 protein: CASSQEGFISYNSPLHF. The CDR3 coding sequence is TGTGCCAGCAGCCAAGAGGGCTTTATCTCCTATAATTCACCCCTCCACTTT.

The CDR3 DNA reads as TGTGCCAGCAGCCAAGAGATCTGGGACAGGGTGTCTGGAAACACCATATATTTT. It encodes CASSQEIWDRVSGNTIYF. This chain connects TRBV4-2 to TRBJ1-3; 9 bases align to TRBD1. The ends lost 0 bases at V and 1 base at J; junction bases unmatched: 7. CDR1 is LGHNA and CDR2 is YNFKEQ in the germline V gene. This CDR3 spans 18 amino acids.

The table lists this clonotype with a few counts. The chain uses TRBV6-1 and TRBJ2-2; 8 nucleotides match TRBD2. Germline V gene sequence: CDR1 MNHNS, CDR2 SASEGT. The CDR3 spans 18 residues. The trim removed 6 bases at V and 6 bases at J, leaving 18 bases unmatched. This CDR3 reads CASSLGFGSGTRSGELFF. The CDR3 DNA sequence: TGTGCCAGCAGCCTAGGATTCGGCTCCGGGACTAGATCCGGGGAGCTGTTTTTT.

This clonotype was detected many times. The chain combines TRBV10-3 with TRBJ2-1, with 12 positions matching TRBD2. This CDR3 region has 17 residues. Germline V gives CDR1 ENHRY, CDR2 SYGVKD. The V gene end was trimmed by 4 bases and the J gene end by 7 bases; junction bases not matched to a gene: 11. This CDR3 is CAISAPGSSGGANEQFF. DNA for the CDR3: TGTGCCATCAGTGCCCCGGGGTCTAGCGGGGGGGCTAATGAGCAGTTCTTC.

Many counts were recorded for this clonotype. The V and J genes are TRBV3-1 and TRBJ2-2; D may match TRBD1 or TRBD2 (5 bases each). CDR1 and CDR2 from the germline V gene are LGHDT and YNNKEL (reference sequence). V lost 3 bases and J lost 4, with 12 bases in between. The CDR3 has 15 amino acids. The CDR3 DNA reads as TGTGCCAGCAGCCATAGCAGGGACCTCACCGGGGAGCTGTTTTTT. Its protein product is CASSHSRDLTGELFF.

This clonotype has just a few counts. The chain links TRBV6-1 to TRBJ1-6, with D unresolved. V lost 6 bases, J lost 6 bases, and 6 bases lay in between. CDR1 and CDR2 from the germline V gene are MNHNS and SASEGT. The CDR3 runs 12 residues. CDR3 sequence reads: CASRIINSPLHF. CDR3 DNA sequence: TGTGCCAGCAGGATAATTAATTCACCCCTCCACTTT.

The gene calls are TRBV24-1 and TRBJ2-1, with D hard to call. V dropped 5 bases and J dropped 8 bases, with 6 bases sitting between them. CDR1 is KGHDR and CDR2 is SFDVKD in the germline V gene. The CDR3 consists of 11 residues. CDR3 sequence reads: CATSARYEQFF. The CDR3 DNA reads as TGTGCCACCAGTGCGAGGTATGAGCAGTTCTTC.

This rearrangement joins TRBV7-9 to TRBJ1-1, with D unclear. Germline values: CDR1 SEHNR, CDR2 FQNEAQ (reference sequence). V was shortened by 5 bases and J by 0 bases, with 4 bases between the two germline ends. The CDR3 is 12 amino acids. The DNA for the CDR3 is TGTGCCAGCAGCGAAATGAACACTGAAGCTTTCTTT. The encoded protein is CASSEMNTEAFF.